These T cell receptor beta chains were read from a single sample in a study of cytomegalovirus exposure and HLA in healthy donors. The method was immunoSEQ multiplex PCR; TCRdb's version includes in-frame clones alone and lacks a portion of them. The top ten clones hold about 11% of a sample with about 100,000 clones, roughly 71% of them seen once. Material for sequencing was PBMCs. These receptors all come from a middle-aged man in good health and CMV-seropositive. The CDR3 runs from the conserved cysteine through the conserved F or W. The D gene is left open where the match is weak. Expanded clones get a size class; other rows say once, few or many, or leave the size out.

j_call	v_call	clone_size	d_call	cdr3_nt	cdr3_aa
TRBJ2-7	TRBV5-6	NA	TRBD1	TGTGCCAGCAGCCCCGACAGGGGGGTAGGTAGCGGGTACGAGCAGTACTTC	CASSPDRGVGSGYEQYF
TRBJ1-2	TRBV5-1	NA	TRBD1	TGCGCCAGCAGCTACTCCGGCCCCCAGGGGGGTGGCTACACCTTC	CASSYSGPQGGGYTF
TRBJ1-1	TRBV5-5	NA	NA	TGTGCCAGCAGCTTGTACGCCTACGGGGAAGCTTTCTTT	CASSLYAYGEAFF
TRBJ1-1	TRBV18	few	TRBD1	TGTGCCAGCTCACAAACGGACAGGGGGAATGGAGCTTTCTTT	CASSQTDRGNGAFF
TRBJ2-5	TRBV11-2	NA	TRBD2	TGTGCCAGCAGCTTTGGGGGGGGTCCCGAGACCCAGTACTTC	CASSFGGGPETQYF
TRBJ2-4	TRBV7-3	NA	TRBD1	TGTGCCAGCAGCTTCGCGGGACAGGGGGCTGGGGACATTCAGTACTTC	CASSFAGQGAGDIQYF
TRBJ2-7	TRBV2	NA	NA	TGTGCCAGCAGCGGGAGTGGCTACGAGCAGTACTTC	CASSGSGYEQYF
TRBJ2-7	TRBV2	few	NA	TGTGCCAGCGGCCCGGGGGTCGAGCAGTACTTC	CASGPGVEQYF
TRBJ1-1	TRBV5-4	once	NA	TGTGCCAGCAGCTTGGGAGTATACAGACGGAACACTGAAGCTTTCTTT	CASSLGVYRRNTEAFF
TRBJ2-7	TRBV5-4	NA	NA	TGTGCCAGCAGCTTGGACTACGGCTACGAGCAGTACTTC	CASSLDYGYEQYF
TRBJ2-2	TRBV5-6	NA	NA	TGTGCCAGCAGCTCGCAGGCACCGGAGCTGTTTTTT	CASSSQAPELFF
TRBJ2-1	TRBV16	NA	TRBD1	TGTGCCAGCAGCCAGAGGACAGGGGGCTCCTACAATGAGCAGTTCTTC	CASSQRTGGSYNEQFF
TRBJ2-7	TRBV5-1	NA	NA	TGCGCCAGCAGCCATGCCGGGACACTCTCCTACGAGCAGTACTTC	CASSHAGTLSYEQYF
TRBJ1-5	TRBV5-1	NA	NA	TGCGCCAGCAGGCCGGACCTGGGAGTACGGCCCCAGCATTTT	CASRPDLGVRPQHF
TRBJ2-1	TRBV6-5	few	TRBD2	TGTGCCAGCAGTTGGAGCCTAGCGGGAGTCAATGAGCAGTTCTTC	CASSWSLAGVNEQFF
TRBJ2-2	TRBV10-3	NA	NA	TGTGCCATCAGTGAGTCGGCCCATTCCACCGGGGAGCTGTTTTTT	CAISESAHSTGELFF
TRBJ2-5	TRBV9	NA	TRBD1	TGTGCCAGCAGCGTGGGGGGGACAGGGGAAGAGACCCAGTACTTC	CASSVGGTGEETQYF
TRBJ1-2	TRBV5-4	NA	NA	TGTGCCAGCAGCTTGGCCGCCCAGGAGGGCTCTGGCTACACCTTC	CASSLAAQEGSGYTF
TRBJ1-2	TRBV28	NA	TRBD1	TGTGCCAGCAGCCTGAAAGGGGGCTCTGGCTACACCTTC	CASSLKGGSGYTF
TRBJ2-7	TRBV29-1	few	NA	TGCAGCGCCCGAGGGGGGGGGACCGAGCAGTACTTC	CSARGGGTEQYF
TRBJ1-5	TRBV7-9	few	NA	TGTGCCAGCAGCTTAAGAGGGAGCAATCAGCCCCAGCATTTT	CASSLRGSNQPQHF
TRBJ1-2	TRBV7-9	NA	NA	TGTGCCAGCAGCTTAGCGGGGGGGGCTGGCTACACCTTC	CASSLAGGAGYTF
TRBJ1-4	TRBV4-2	NA	NA	TGTGCCAGCAGCCGATTTCCGGGGGATAATGAAAAACTGTTTTTT	CASSRFPGDNEKLFF
TRBJ2-1	TRBV6-4	NA	NA	TGTGCCAGCAGTGATTCAGAATACAATGAGCAGTTCTTC	CASSDSEYNEQFF
TRBJ2-1	TRBV5-6	NA	NA	TGTGCCAGCACGGTCACCAGCGGGAATGAGCAGTTCTTC	CASTVTSGNEQFF
TRBJ2-7	TRBV25-1	NA	TRBD1	TGTGCCAGCGTTGGGACAGGGGGCTACGAGCAGTACTTC	CASVGTGGYEQYF
TRBJ1-5	TRBV6-1	NA	TRBD1	TGTGCCAGCAGTGGGGGACAGATCAATCAGCCCCAGCATTTT	CASSGGQINQPQHF
TRBJ2-3	TRBV5-1	NA	TRBD2	TGCGCCAGCAGCTTGGAACTAGCGGGAGGCGCAGATACGCAGTATTTT	CASSLELAGGADTQYF
TRBJ1-5	TRBV28	NA	NA	TGTGCCAGCAGTTGGTTGGGGGGGGCTCAGCCCCAGCATTTT	CASSWLGGAQPQHF
TRBJ2-1	TRBV19	NA	TRBD2	TGTGCCAGTGGGGGGGTCCATGAGCAGTTCTTC	CASGGVHEQFF
TRBJ1-1	TRBV29-1	NA	TRBD1	TGCAGCGTTGAGAAACGGGACAGGAACACTGAAGCTTTCTTT	CSVEKRDRNTEAFF
TRBJ1-1	TRBV29-1	NA	NA	TGCAGCGTTGAATCGGGGATGAACACTGAAGCTTTCTTT	CSVESGMNTEAFF
TRBJ2-7	TRBV11-2	NA	NA	TGTGCCAGCAGCCAACAGGGACCTGGGTGGGAGCAGTACTTC	CASSQQGPGWEQYF
TRBJ1-2	TRBV5-6	few	NA	TGTGCCAGCAGCTTACCCCAAAGTACCTACGCGGAAGGCTACACCTTC	CASSLPQSTYAEGYTF
TRBJ1-1	TRBV15	NA	NA	TGTGCCACCAGCAGCACCCGGGACTGGACCCTGAACACTGAAGCTTTCTTT	CATSSTRDWTLNTEAFF
TRBJ2-5	TRBV6-5	NA	NA	TGTGCCAGCAGCCAGACTAGGGGAGAGACCCAGTACTTC	CASSQTRGETQYF
TRBJ1-2	TRBV6-5	NA	NA	TGTGCCAGCAGGATGGGGCAGAACTATGGCTACACCTTC	CASRMGQNYGYTF
TRBJ2-7	TRBV7-9	NA	NA	TGTGCCAGCAGCTTTCAGGGGGGCGGGGAGCAGTACTTC	CASSFQGGGEQYF
TRBJ1-1	TRBV15	NA	NA	TGTGCCACCAGCAGAGATCTGGCAGTTGGTCGCACTGAAGCTTTCTTT	CATSRDLAVGRTEAFF
TRBJ1-1	TRBV2	NA	TRBD1	TGTGCCAGACAGGGGCTGTCACTAATGAACACTGAAGCTTTCTTT	CARQGLSLMNTEAFF
TRBJ2-1	TRBV9	NA	TRBD2	TGTGCCAGCAGCGCCCTGGGACTAGCGGGAGGTGGGGTGCAGTTCTTC	CASSALGLAGGGVQFF
TRBJ2-2	TRBV19	once	TRBD1	TGTGCCAGTAGTGGAGGACAGGGGTATGGCGGGGAGCTGTTTTTT	CASSGGQGYGGELFF
TRBJ2-7	TRBV5-1	few	NA	TGCGCCAGCCAAAGTTTCCTTAGCTCCTACGAGCAGTACTTC	CASQSFLSSYEQYF
TRBJ2-5	TRBV29-1	once	TRBD2	TGCAGCGTCGGAGGGACTAGCGGGAGCAAGACCCAGTACTTC	CSVGGTSGSKTQYF
TRBJ1-5	TRBV28	NA	TRBD1	TGTGCCAGCAGTTGGGACAGGGAGAATAGCAATCAGCCCCAGCATTTT	CASSWDRENSNQPQHF
TRBJ2-3	TRBV4-3	NA	TRBD2	TGCGCCAGCAGCCAGGGGAAAGCGGGAGACACAGATACGCAGTATTTT	CASSQGKAGDTDTQYF